The rows below give T cell receptor beta chains drawn from one sample of a study of breast tumors, draining lymph nodes, adjacent tissues. One entry per CDR3 protein, called by TCRdb with MiXCR from the multiplex PCR reads. The sample carries 200,000 to 250,000 distinct CDR3 sequences, 34% recorded once. Sequencing was performed on axillary lymph node tissue. Receptor source: a female donor with breast cancer. Some clones in this sample may be carry-over from other donors' samples. CDR3s include the opening cysteine and the closing phenylalanine or tryptophan. D genes are given only for firm matches. Clone size is given for some rows only: seen once, a few or many times, or a class if the clone is expanded.

j_call,d_call,v_call,clone_size,cdr3_aa,cdr3_nt
TRBJ1-6,TRBD1,TRBV5-8,once,CASSYRGGRSPLHF,TGTGCCAGCAGCTACAGGGGTGGGAGGTCACCCCTCCACTTT
TRBJ2-5,TRBD1,TRBV2,many,CASNTGAETQYF,TGTGCCAGCAATACAGGGGCAGAGACCCAGTACTTC
TRBJ2-5,.,TRBV20-1,.,CSAAQGETQSF,TGCAGTGCTGCCCAGGGAGAGACCCAGTCCTTC
TRBJ1-6,.,TRBV6-6,.,CASSTAGGKTLHF,TGTGCCAGCAGTACGGCCGGGGGCAAAACCCTCCACTTT
TRBJ2-2,TRBD2,TRBV11-3,many,CASREPGTSGTTGELFF,TGTGCCTCCAGGGAACCCGGGACTAGCGGGACGACCGGGGAGCTGTTTTTT
TRBJ1-2,TRBD1,TRBV20-1,.,CSARAWDRGLYGYTF,TGCAGTGCTAGAGCCTGGGACAGGGGGCTATATGGCTACACCTTC
TRBJ1-4,.,TRBV27,once,CASSFRPDSLLFF,TGTGCCAGCAGTTTTCGACCGGACAGCCTACTGTTTTTT
TRBJ2-6,TRBD1,TRBV7-3,.,CASSLARGQAGANVLTF,TGTGCCAGCAGCTTAGCCCGGGGACAGGCTGGGGCCAACGTCCTGACTTTC
TRBJ2-1,TRBD2,TRBV7-6,once,CASSLARELHNEQFF,TGTGCCAGCAGCTTAGCGCGGGAGTTACACAATGAGCAGTTCTTC
TRBJ1-2,.,TRBV6-4,many,CASSEQTGSGYTF,TGTGCCAGCAGTGAACAAACAGGGAGTGGCTACACCTTC
TRBJ2-1,.,TRBV6-6,.,CASTPDSLFNEQFF,TGTGCCAGTACACCGGACAGCTTATTCAATGAGCAGTTCTTC
TRBJ1-2,.,TRBV15,once,CATSRDIGPNYGYTF,TGTGCCACCAGCAGAGACATTGGACCGAACTATGGCTACACCTTC
TRBJ1-2,TRBD1,TRBV18,many,CASSRGQENYGYTF,TGTGCCAGCTCCCGCGGACAGGAGAACTATGGCTACACCTTC
TRBJ2-1,.,TRBV12-3/TRBV12-4,many,CAGSVGAEQFF,TGTGCCGGCTCAGTCGGAGCTGAGCAGTTCTTC
TRBJ2-1,.,TRBV20-1,.,CSALALTVGYNEQFF,TGCAGTGCTCTAGCTCTAACGGTGGGATACAATGAGCAGTTCTTC
TRBJ1-6,.,TRBV7-9,many,CASSPREGGNSPLHF,TGTGCCAGCAGCCCACGGGAGGGGGGTAATTCACCCCTCCACTTT
TRBJ1-5,.,TRBV27,.,CASSSLRQPQHF,TGTGCCAGCAGTTCACTCAGACAGCCCCAGCATTTT
TRBJ2-1,TRBD2,TRBV12-3/TRBV12-4,many,CASSVGLAGGRDEQFF,TGTGCCAGCAGCGTGGGACTAGCGGGAGGGAGAGATGAGCAGTTCTTC
TRBJ2-3,TRBD2,TRBV24-1,.,CATSDPGLAGGSDTQYF,TGTGCCACCAGTGATCCTGGACTAGCGGGAGGATCAGATACGCAGTATTTT
TRBJ1-6,TRBD1,TRBV19,many,CASTPYRGGNSPLHF,TGTGCCAGTACCCCTTACAGGGGAGGGAATTCACCCCTCCACTTT
TRBJ1-3,.,TRBV9,many,CASSVEGTSGNTIYF,TGTGCCAGCAGCGTAGAAGGAACCTCTGGAAACACCATATATTTT
TRBJ1-5,.,TRBV19,many,CASSTTGRGNQPQHF,TGTGCCAGTAGTACGACGGGAAGGGGCAATCAGCCCCAGCATTTT
TRBJ2-7,TRBD2,TRBV9,many,CASSETSVSYEQYF,TGTGCCAGCAGCGAGACTAGCGTTTCCTACGAGCAGTACTTC
TRBJ2-3,TRBD1,TRBV19,.,CASSEGTGASDTQYF,TGTGCCAGTAGTGAAGGGACAGGGGCATCAGATACGCAGTATTTT